This T cell receptor (beta chain) was recorded in a study of T-cell reconstitution after alpha-beta-depleted transplantation in children. Regarding the study as a whole: A year post-transplant, T-cell counts and diversity derived mostly from newly produced T cells. Where alpha-beta T cells came from about two months after transplant was reportedly several hundred expanded graft clones.

The CDR3 is 15 amino acids. Germline values: CDR1 SQVTM, CDR2 ANQGSEA. J gave up 6 bases and V 3 bases, and 10 bases lay outside the gene matches. This clonotype was seen many times. Its antigen remains unidentified. Preparing the TCRbeta library involved the use of unique molecular identifiers. TCRdb called the PCR reads again in MiXCR, with one record for every CDR3 protein. The profile shows some 300,000 distinct CDR3 sequences, nearly 8% of them singletons. Sequenced here: peripheral blood, sampled 360 days after TCRalphabeta/CD19-depleted stem cell transplant. This rearrangement joins TRBV29-1 to TRBJ2-1; 8 bases align to TRBD1. The receptor was isolated from a female patient aged 2-10 years who had a stem cell transplant for Fanconi anemia, so the T cells may come from the graft donor. Written as DNA, the CDR3 is TGCAGCGTTGAGGGTGGACAGGGATTCGGCAATGAGCAGTTCTTC. Encoded protein: CSVEGGQGFGNEQFF.